What follows describes a single T cell receptor (beta chain). Germline V gene sequence: CDR1 SGHDN, CDR2 FVKESK. The CDR3 contains 15 residues. The J segment lost 4 bases and the V segment lost 4 bases, leaving 8 bases of the junction unmatched. This entry comes from a study of blood T cell repertoires in COVID-19. Sequencing was performed with immunoSEQ multiplex PCR; in TCRdb, only in-frame clones are kept and a portion is missing. Seen here are about 170,000 clones, about 79% observed once, and the top ten hold around 15%. The sample taken for sequencing was PBMCs or T cells enriched from blood (not recorded which). This receptor was obtained from a middle-aged man who had recovered from COVID-19. The chain combines TRBV14 with TRBJ1-1; 8 nucleotides agree with TRBD1. The CDR3: CASSPHQGASTEAFF. DNA for the CDR3: TGTGCCAGCAGCCCACACCAGGGGGCTAGCACTGAAGCTTTCTTT.